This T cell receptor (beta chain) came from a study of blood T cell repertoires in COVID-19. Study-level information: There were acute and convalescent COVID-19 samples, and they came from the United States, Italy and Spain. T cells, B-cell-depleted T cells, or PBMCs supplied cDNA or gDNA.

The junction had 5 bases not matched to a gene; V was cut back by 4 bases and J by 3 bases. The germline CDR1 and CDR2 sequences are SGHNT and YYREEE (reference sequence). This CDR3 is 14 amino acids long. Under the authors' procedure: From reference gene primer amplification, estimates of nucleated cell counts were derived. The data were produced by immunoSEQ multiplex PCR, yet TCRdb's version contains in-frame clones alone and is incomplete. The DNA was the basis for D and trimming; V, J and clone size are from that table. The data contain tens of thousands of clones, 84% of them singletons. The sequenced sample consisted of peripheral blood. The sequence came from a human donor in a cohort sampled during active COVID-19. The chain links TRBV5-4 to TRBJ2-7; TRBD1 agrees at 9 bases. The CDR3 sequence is CASSQGQGSYEQYF. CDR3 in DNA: TGTGCCAGCAGCCAGGGACAGGGAAGCTACGAGCAGTACTTC.